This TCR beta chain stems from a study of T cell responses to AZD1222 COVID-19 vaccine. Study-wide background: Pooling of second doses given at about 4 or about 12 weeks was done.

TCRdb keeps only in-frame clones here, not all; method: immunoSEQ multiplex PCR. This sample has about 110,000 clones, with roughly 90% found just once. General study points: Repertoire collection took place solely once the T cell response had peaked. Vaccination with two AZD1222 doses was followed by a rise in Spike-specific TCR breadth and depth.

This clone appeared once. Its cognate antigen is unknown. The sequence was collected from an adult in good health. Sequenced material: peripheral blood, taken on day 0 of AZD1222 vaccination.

The CDR3, as DNA: TGTGCCAGCAGCTTCCCAGGGACGCGGTCCCACGAGCAGTACTTC. It codes for CASSFPGTRSHEQYF. The J gene is TRBJ2-7, the V gene TRBV5-6, with D possibly being TRBD1 or TRBD2 (5 bases each). This CDR3 comprises 15 residues. Germline CDR1 reads SGHDT; CDR2 reads YYEEEE. Trimming removed 2 bases at V and 5 bases at J, with 17 bases between.